This T cell receptor (beta chain) was identified during a study of blood T cell repertoires in COVID-19. Whole-study context: Samples came from the United States, Italy and Spain, spanning acute and convalescent COVID-19.

The CDR3 consists of 14 residues. Between the trimmed V and J ends, which lost 5 bases and 3 bases, there was a span of 14 bases. CDR1 SGHRS and CDR2 YFSETQ come from the germline V gene. TCRdb keeps only in-frame clones here, not all; method: immunoSEQ multiplex PCR. The sample has about 180,000 clones; about 82% are singletons. Material: PBMCs or T cells enriched from blood (not recorded which). This TCR was recovered from a woman younger than 45 who had recovered from COVID-19. The gene calls are TRBV5-1 and TRBJ1-1; tentative D call: TRBD1 (5 bases). CDR3 in DNA: TGCGCCAGCAGGTTATCCCCAGGGCACACTGAAGCTTTCTTT. As protein: CASRLSPGHTEAFF.